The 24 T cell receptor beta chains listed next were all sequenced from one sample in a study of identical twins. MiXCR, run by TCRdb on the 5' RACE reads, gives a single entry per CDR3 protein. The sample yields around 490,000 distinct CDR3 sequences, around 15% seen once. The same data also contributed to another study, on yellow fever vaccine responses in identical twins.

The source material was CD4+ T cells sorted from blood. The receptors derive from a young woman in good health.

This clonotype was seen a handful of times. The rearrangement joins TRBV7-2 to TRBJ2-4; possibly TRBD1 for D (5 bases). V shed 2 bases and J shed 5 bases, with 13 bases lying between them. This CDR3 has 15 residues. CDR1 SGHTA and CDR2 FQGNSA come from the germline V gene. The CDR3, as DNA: TGTGCCAGCAGCTTATCGCCGGCAGGGCAAAACATTCAGTACTTC. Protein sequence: CASSLSPAGQNIQYF.

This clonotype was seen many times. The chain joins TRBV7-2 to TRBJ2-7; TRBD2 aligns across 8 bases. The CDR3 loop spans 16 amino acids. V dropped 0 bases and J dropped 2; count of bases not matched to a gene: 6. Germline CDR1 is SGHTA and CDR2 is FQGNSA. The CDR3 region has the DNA TGTGCCAGCAGCTTAGCGGGTAGCGGGGCTCCCTACGAGCAGTACTTC. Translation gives CASSLAGSGAPYEQYF.

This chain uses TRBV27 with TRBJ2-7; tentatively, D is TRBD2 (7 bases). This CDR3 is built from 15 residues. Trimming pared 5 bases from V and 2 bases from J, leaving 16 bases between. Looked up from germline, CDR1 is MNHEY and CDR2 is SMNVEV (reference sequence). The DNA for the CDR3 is TGTGCCAGCAGTCCGCTTGTGGGGGGGCCCTACGAGCAGTACTTC. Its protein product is CASSPLVGGPYEQYF.

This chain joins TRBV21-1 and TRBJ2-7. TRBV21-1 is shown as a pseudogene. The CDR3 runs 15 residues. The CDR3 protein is CASSKGLGNSYEQYF. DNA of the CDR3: TGTGCCAGCAGCAAAGGCCTAGGGAATTCATACGAGCAGTACTTC.

The CDR3 is CSIAGGSVEETQYF. The CDR3 DNA is TGCAGCATAGCGGGAGGGAGTGTTGAGGAGACCCAGTACTTC. V is TRBV29-1 and J is TRBJ2-5; 11 nucleotides match TRBD2. The CDR3 is made up of 14 amino acids. Trimming cost V 8 bases and J 5 bases; bases outside gene matches: 10. Germline values: CDR1 SQVTM, CDR2 ANQGSEA.

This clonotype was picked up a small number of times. CDR3 DNA sequence: TGCGCCAGCAGCCCCGGACTATTCCCCTCCACAGATACGCAGTATTTT. Translated, it gives CASSPGLFPSTDTQYF. V gene TRBV5-1 combines with J gene TRBJ2-3; a possible D gene is TRBD2 (6 bases). Trimming removed 4 bases from V and 2 bases from J, with 17 bases in between. Germline V gene sequence: CDR1 SGHRS, CDR2 YFSETQ. The CDR3 is 16 amino acids.

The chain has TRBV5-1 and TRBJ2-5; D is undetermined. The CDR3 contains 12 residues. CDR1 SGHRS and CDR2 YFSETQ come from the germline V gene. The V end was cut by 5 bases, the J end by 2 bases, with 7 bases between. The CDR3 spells CASRESQETQYF. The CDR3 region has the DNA TGCGCCAGCAGGGAAAGTCAAGAGACCCAGTACTTC.

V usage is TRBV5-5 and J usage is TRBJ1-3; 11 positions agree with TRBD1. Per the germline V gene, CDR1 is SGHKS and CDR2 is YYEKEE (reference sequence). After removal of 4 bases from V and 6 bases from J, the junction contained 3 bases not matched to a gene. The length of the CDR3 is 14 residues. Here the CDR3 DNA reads TGTGCCAGCAGCCGGACAGGGGGCCAAAACACCATATATTTT. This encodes CASSRTGGQNTIYF.

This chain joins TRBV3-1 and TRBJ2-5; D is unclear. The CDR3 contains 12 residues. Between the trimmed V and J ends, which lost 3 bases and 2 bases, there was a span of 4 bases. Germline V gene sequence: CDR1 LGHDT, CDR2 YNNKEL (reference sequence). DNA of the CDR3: TGTGCCAGCAGCCACTTACAAGAGACCCAGTACTTC. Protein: CASSHLQETQYF.

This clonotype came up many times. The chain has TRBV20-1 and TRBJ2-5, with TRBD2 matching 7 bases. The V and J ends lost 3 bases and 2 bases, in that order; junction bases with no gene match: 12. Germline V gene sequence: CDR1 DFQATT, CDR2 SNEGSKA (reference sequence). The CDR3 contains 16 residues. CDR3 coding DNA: TGCAGTGCTAGTTCGCTAGCGGTAACCTATCAAGAGACCCAGTACTTC. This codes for CSASSLAVTYQETQYF.

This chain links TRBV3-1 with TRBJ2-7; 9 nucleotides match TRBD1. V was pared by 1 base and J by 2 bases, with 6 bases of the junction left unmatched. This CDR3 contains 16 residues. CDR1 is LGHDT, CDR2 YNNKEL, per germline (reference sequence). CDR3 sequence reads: CASSQVGQGKAYEQYF. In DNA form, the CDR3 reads TGTGCCAGCAGCCAAGTAGGACAGGGGAAAGCCTACGAGCAGTACTTC.

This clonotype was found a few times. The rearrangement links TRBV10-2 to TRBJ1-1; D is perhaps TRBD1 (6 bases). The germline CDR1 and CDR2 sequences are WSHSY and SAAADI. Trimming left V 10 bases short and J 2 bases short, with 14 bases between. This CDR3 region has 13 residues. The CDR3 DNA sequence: TGCGCCACCAGACAGGCCCTAAACACTGAAGCTTTCTTT. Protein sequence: CATRQALNTEAFF.

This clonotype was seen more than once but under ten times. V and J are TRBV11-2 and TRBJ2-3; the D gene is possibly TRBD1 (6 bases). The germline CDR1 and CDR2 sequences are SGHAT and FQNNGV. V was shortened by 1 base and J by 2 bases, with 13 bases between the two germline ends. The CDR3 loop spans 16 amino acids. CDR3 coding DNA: TGTGCCAGCAGCTTAGGTGCCAGGGGTGACACAGATACGCAGTATTTT. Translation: CASSLGARGDTDTQYF.

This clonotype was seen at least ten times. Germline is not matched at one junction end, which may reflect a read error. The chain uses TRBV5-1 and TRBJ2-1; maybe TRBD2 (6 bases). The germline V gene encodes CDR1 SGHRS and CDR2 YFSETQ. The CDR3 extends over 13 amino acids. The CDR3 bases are TGTGCCAGCAGCCCCGGGACTTACAATGAGCAGTTCTTC. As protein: CASSPGTYNEQFF.

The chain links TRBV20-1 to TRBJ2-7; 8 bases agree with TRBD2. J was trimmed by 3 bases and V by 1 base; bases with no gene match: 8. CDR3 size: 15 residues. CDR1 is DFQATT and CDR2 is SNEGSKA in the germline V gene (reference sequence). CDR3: CSARVRTSLLYEQYF. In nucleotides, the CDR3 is TGCAGTGCTAGAGTTAGGACTAGCCTCCTCTACGAGCAGTACTTC.

The CDR3 DNA is TGTGCCAGCAGCCTTCAGCGGGTCTACAATGAGCAGTTCTTC. The encoded protein is CASSLQRVYNEQFF. The rearrangement uses TRBV7-2 and TRBJ2-1; weak D call: TRBD2 (6 bases). Germline-derived CDR1 and CDR2 are SGHTA and FQGNSA. The ends were cut back, 5 bases at V and 3 bases at J, with 11 bases in the middle. This CDR3 has 14 residues.

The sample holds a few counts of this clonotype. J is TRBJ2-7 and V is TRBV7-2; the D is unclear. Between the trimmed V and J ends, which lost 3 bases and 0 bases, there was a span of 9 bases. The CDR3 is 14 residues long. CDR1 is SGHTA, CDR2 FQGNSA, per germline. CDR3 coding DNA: TGTGCCAGCAGCTTCGCCTCTTCCTCCTACGAGCAGTACTTC. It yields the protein CASSFASSSYEQYF. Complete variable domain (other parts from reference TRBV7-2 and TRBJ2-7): GAGVSQSPSNKVTEKGKDVELRCDPISGHTALYWYRQSLGQGLEFLIYFQGNSAPDKSGLPSDRFSAERTGGSVSTLTIQRTQQEDSAVYLCASSFASSSYEQYFGPGTRLTVT.

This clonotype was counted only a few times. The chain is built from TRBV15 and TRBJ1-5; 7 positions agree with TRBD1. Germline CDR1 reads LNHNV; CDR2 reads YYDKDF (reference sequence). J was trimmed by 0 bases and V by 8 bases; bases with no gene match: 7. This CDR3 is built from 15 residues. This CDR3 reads CATGRDSYSNQPQHF. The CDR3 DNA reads TGTGCCACCGGTAGGGACAGCTATAGCAATCAGCCCCAGCATTTT.

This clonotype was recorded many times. CDR3 nucleotides: TGCAGCGTTGAATTAGGGCGGACCGACACCGGGGAGCTGTTTTTT. It encodes CSVELGRTDTGELFF. This rearrangement joins TRBV29-1 to TRBJ2-2; D not resolved. Trimming removed 2 bases from V and 3 bases from J, with 13 bases in between. The CDR3 is 15 amino acids. The V gene's germline CDR1 is SQVTM and CDR2 ANQGSEA.

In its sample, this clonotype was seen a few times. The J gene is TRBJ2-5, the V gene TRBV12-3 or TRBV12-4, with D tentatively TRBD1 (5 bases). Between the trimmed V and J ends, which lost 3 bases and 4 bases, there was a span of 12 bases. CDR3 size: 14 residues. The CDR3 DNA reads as TGTGCCAGCAGTTTGAACAGGAAATCAGAGACCCAGTACTTC. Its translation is CASSLNRKSETQYF.

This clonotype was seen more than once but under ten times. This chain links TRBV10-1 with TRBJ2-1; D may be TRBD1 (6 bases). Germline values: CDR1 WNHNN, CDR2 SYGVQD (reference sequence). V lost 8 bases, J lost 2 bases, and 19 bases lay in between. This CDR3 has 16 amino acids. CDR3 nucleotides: TGCGCCAGCCGCTATGGGACAAGGGTCACCTACAATGAGCAGTTCTTC. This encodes CASRYGTRVTYNEQFF.

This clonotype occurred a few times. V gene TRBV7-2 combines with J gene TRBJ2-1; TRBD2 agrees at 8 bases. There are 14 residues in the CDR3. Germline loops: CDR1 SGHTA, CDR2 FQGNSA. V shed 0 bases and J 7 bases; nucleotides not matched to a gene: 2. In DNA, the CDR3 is TGTGCCAGCAGCTTAGCTAGCGGGGCTAATGAGCAGTTCTTC. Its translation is CASSLASGANEQFF.

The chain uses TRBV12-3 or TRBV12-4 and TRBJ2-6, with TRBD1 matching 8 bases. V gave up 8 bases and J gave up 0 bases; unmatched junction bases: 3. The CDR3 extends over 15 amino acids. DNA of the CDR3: TGTGCCAGCCGCACAGGGGGCTCTGGGGCCAACGTCCTGACTTTC. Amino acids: CASRTGGSGANVLTF.

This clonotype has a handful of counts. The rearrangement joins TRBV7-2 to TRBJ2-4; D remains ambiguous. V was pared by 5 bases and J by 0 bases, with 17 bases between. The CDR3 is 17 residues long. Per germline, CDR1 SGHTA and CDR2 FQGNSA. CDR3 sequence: CASSPGSGLLAKNIQYF. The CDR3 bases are TGTGCCAGCAGCCCCGGGTCTGGCCTTTTAGCCAAAAACATTCAGTACTTC. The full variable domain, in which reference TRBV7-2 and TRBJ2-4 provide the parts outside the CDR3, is GAGVSQSPSNKVTEKGKDVELRCDPISGHTALYWYRQSLGQGLEFLIYFQGNSAPDKSGLPSDRFSAERTGGSVSTLTIQRTQQEDSAVYLCASSPGSGLLAKNIQYFGAGTRLSVL.